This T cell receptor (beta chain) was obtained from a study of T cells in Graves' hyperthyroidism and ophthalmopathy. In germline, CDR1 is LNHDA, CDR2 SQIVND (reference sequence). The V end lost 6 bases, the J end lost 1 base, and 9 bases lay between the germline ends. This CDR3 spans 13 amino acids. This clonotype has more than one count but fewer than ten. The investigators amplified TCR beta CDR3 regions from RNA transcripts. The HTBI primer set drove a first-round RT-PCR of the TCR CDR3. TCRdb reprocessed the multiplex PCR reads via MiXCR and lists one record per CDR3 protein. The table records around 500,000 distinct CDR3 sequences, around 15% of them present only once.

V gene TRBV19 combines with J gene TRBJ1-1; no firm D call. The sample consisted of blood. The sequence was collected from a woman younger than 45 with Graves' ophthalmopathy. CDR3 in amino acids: CASSRRKNTEAFF. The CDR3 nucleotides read TGTGCCAGTAGCCGCCGGAAGAACACTGAAGCTTTCTTT.